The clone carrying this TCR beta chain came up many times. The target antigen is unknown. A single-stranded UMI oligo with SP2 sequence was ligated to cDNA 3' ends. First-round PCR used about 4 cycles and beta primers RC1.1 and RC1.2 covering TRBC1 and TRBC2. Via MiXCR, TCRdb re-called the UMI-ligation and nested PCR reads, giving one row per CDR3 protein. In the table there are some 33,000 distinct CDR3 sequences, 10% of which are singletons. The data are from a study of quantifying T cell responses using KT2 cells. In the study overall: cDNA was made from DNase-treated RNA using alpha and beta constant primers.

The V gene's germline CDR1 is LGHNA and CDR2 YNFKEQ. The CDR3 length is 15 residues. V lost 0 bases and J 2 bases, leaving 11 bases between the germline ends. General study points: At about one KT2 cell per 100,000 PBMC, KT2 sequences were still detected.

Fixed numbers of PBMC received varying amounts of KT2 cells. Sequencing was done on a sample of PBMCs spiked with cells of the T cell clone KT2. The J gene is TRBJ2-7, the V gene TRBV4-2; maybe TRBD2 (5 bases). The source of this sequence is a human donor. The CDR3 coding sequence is TGTGCCAGCAGCCAAGAGGCGGGCCAAACCTACGAGCAGTACTTC. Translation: CASSQEAGQTYEQYF.